This is a list of T cell receptor beta chains from one sample in a study of T cell responses to AZD1222 COVID-19 vaccine. TCRdb keeps only in-frame clones here, not all; method: immunoSEQ multiplex PCR. The table records some 90,000 clones, 88% of them present only once. This specimen consisted of peripheral blood, obtained on day 0 of AZD1222 vaccination. These receptors originate from an adult in good health. The CDR3 runs from the conserved cysteine through the conserved F or W. D genes are given only for firm matches. Clone size appears in some rows only: once, few, many, or a class for an expanded clone.

>NA|NA|TRBJ1-1|TRBV3-1/TRBV3-2
CASSLIPGGGTEAFF
TGTGCCAGCAGCCTTATACCCGGGGGGGGGACTGAAGCTTTCTTT
>NA|NA|TRBJ1-2|TRBV2
CASRGKKGPRNYGYTF
TGTGCCAGCAGAGGCAAGAAAGGACCCCGGAACTATGGCTACACCTTC
>NA|TRBD1|TRBJ1-5|TRBV28
CASSSPDRVGQPQHF
TGTGCCAGCAGTTCCCCGGACAGGGTAGGGCAGCCCCAGCATTTT
>NA|NA|TRBJ2-1|TRBV4-2
CASSQDGAGLGDEQFF
TGTGCCAGCAGCCAAGATGGGGCGGGATTAGGGGATGAGCAGTTCTTC
>NA|NA|TRBJ1-1|TRBV12-3/TRBV12-4
CASSYSGNEAFF
TGTGCCAGCAGTTATTCGGGAAATGAAGCTTTCTTT
>once|NA|TRBJ2-7|TRBV11-2
CASSPRRAGTIANEQYF
TGTGCCAGCAGCCCCCGACGCGCCGGGACAATTGCTAACGAGCAGTACTTC
>NA|NA|TRBJ1-2|TRBV30
CAWSGGHGLMNGYTF
TGTGCCTGGAGCGGAGGACATGGCCTTATGAATGGCTACACCTTC
>NA|TRBD1|TRBJ2-6|TRBV11-3
CASSSGQGAGANVLTF
TGTGCCAGCAGCTCGGGACAGGGGGCTGGGGCCAACGTCCTGACTTTC
>NA|TRBD1|TRBJ1-1|TRBV5-1
CASSTEGQGRTEAFF
TGCGCCAGCAGCACCGAAGGACAGGGGAGGACTGAAGCTTTCTTT
>NA|TRBD2|TRBJ2-1|TRBV6-5
CASSSRTRSVSSEQFF
TGTGCCAGCAGTTCGCGGACTAGATCGGTTTCCAGTGAGCAGTTCTTC
>NA|NA|TRBJ2-5|TRBV11-3
CASSLREQETQYF
TGTGCCAGCAGCCTTCGGGAGCAAGAGACCCAGTACTTC
>NA|NA|TRBJ2-1|TRBV24-1
CATSNGGFLGDEQFF
TGTGCCACCAGTAATGGGGGGTTCCTGGGCGATGAGCAGTTCTTC
>NA|TRBD1|TRBJ1-6|TRBV9
CASSPRGQGDSPLHF
TGTGCCAGCAGCCCACGGGGACAGGGGGATTCACCCCTCCACTTT
>NA|NA|TRBJ2-7|TRBV14
CASSKGLEGSHEQYF
TGTGCCAGCAGCAAGGGGCTGGAGGGCAGCCACGAGCAGTACTTC
>NA|NA|TRBJ1-6|TRBV7-8
CASSLGRGYNSPLHF
TGTGCCAGCAGCTTAGGCAGGGGCTATAATTCACCCCTCCACTTT
>NA|NA|TRBJ2-1|TRBV11-2
CASSLAGAYNEQFF
TGTGCCAGCAGCTTGGCAGGCGCCTACAATGAGCAGTTCTTC
>once|NA|TRBJ2-3|TRBV7-6
CASSLILGLADTQYF
TGTGCCAGCAGCTTAATTCTGGGGCTGGCAGATACGCAGTATTTT
>NA|NA|TRBJ1-1|TRBV11-2
CASSFRGFAEAFF
TGTGCCAGCAGCTTTCGGGGGTTCGCTGAAGCTTTCTTT
>few|TRBD1|TRBJ2-5|TRBV24-1
CATSDLRGTGGGETQYF
TGTGCCACCAGTGATTTGAGGGGAACAGGGGGCGGGGAGACCCAGTACTTC
>NA|NA|TRBJ2-1|TRBV15
CATSMGHQNNEQFF
TGTGCCACCAGCATGGGACACCAAAACAATGAGCAGTTCTTC
>NA|TRBD2|TRBJ2-5|TRBV3-1/TRBV3-2
CASSQEGASGSRETQYF
TGTGCCAGCAGCCAAGAGGGGGCTAGCGGGAGCAGGGAGACCCAGTACTTC
>NA|NA|TRBJ1-1|TRBV27
CASSLQGSGWAFF
TGTGCCAGCAGTCTTCAGGGGTCTGGGTGGGCTTTCTTT
>NA|TRBD2|TRBJ2-5|TRBV27
CASSSGTSAWGTQYF
TGTGCCAGCAGTTCAGGGACTAGCGCCTGGGGGACCCAGTACTTC